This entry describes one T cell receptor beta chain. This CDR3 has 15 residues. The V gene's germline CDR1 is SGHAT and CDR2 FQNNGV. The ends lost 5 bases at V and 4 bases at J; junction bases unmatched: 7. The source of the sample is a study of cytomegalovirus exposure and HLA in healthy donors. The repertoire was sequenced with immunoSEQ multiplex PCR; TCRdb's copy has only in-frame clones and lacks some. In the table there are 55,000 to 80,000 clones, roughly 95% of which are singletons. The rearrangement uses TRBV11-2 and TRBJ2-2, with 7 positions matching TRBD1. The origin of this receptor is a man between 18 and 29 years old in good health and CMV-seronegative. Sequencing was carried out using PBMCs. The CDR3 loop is CASSARQGVTGELFF. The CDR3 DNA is TGTGCCAGCAGCGCTCGACAGGGAGTCACCGGGGAGCTGTTTTTT.